One sample yielded the 20 T cell receptor beta chains listed below, sequenced in a study of response to subunit inactivated influenza vaccine. TCRdb called the RT-PCR reads again in MiXCR, with one record for every CDR3 protein. This table holds 550,000 to 600,000 distinct CDR3 sequences, about 11% found once. The sample here was PBMCs from blood, taken on the day of vaccination. The receptors derive from a man in his fifties who received an inactivated influenza vaccine.

The chain joins TRBV24-1 to TRBJ2-7; 9 bases are a match to TRBD1. Trimming removed 4 bases from V and 2 bases from J; junction bases left unmatched: 5. The CDR3 has 15 amino acids. Per the germline V gene, CDR1 is KGHDR and CDR2 is SFDVKD. This chain's CDR3 is CATSETGQGPYEQYF. DNA for the CDR3: TGTGCCACCAGTGAAACGGGACAGGGCCCCTACGAGCAGTACTTC.

This clonotype was seen a few times. The gene calls are TRBV12-3 or TRBV12-4 and TRBJ2-4; D is perhaps TRBD1 (5 bases). CDR3 length: 14 residues. V gave up 7 bases and J gave up 3 bases, with 13 bases separating them. The CDR3 coding sequence is TGTGCCAGCACAAACGGACAACTCAAAAACATTCAGTACTTC. Translating gives CASTNGQLKNIQYF.

This clonotype occurred a few times. The V call is TRBV7-9, the J call TRBJ2-7; TRBD2 might be the D (6 bases). V was shortened by 2 bases and J by 7 bases, with 15 bases between the two germline ends. The CDR3 runs 14 residues. From germline, CDR1 is SEHNR and CDR2 FQNEAQ (reference sequence). The CDR3 nucleotides read TGTGCCAGCAGCTTATCGGCGGGGATACGGGAGCAGTACTTC. Residues: CASSLSAGIREQYF.

This sequence joins TRBV20-1 and TRBJ1-6, with 7 bases fitting TRBD1. Germline V gene data show CDR1 as DFQATT and CDR2 as SNEGSKA (reference sequence). V shed 0 bases, J shed 9 bases, and the junction held 8 bases outside the gene matches. This CDR3 comprises 15 residues. The CDR3 here is CSAREPGQIRSPLHF. CDR3 DNA sequence: TGCAGTGCTAGAGAACCGGGACAGATTCGTTCACCCCTCCACTTT.

This clonotype was observed a handful of times. The genes are TRBV5-1 and TRBJ2-3; no clear D gene. The CDR3 totals 14 residues. V dropped 0 bases and J dropped 0 bases, with 5 bases sitting between them. CDR1 SGHRS and CDR2 YFSETQ come from the germline V gene. The CDR3 DNA sequence: TGCGCCAGCAGCTTGGAAGTGAGCACAGATACGCAGTATTTT. It translates to CASSLEVSTDTQYF.

The chain recombines TRBV7-3 with TRBJ2-2, with unresolved D. This CDR3 is built from 14 residues. The V end lost 5 bases, the J end lost 4 bases, and 11 bases lay between the germline ends. In germline, CDR1 is SGHTA, CDR2 FQGTGA. CDR3 sequence reads: CASSPISGTGELFF. The CDR3 bases are TGTGCCAGCAGCCCAATCTCAGGCACCGGGGAGCTGTTTTTT.

The chain joins TRBV20-1 to TRBJ2-6, with D uncertain. Trimming shortened V by 6 bases and J by 0 bases, and 6 bases separated the two germline ends. Germline V lookup: CDR1 DFQATT, CDR2 SNEGSKA (reference sequence). This CDR3 spans 13 amino acids. The CDR3 nucleotides are TGCAGTGCGGAAAGCTCTGGGGCCAACGTCCTGACTTTC. This translates into CSAESSGANVLTF.

This clonotype was observed a few times. The chain uses TRBV18 and TRBJ2-5, with 7 bases identical to TRBD1. Germline CDR1 KGHSH, CDR2 LQKENI. This CDR3 has 17 residues. The J segment lost 2 bases and the V segment lost 3 bases, leaving 12 bases of the junction unmatched. The CDR3 loop is CASSPITYGTVQETQYF. In nucleotides, the CDR3 is TGTGCCAGCTCACCTATTACCTACGGGACAGTACAAGAGACCCAGTACTTC.

This clonotype was recorded at least ten times. The gene calls are TRBV18 and TRBJ2-1; D not resolved. V was trimmed by 1 base and J by 6 bases, leaving 4 bases between them. Germline values: CDR1 KGHSH, CDR2 LQKENI. The CDR3 is 12 residues long. The CDR3 coding sequence is TGTGCCAGCTCACCACTCAGCAATGAGCAGTTCTTC. Encoded protein: CASSPLSNEQFF. Looking up the rest from reference TRBV18 and TRBJ2-1 gives the full variable domain: NAGVMQNPRHLVRRRGQEARLRCSPMKGHSHVYWYRQLPEEGLKFMVYLQKENIIDESGMPKERFSAEFPKEGPSILRIQQVVRGDSAAYFCASSPLSNEQFFGPGTRLTVL.

V is TRBV6-1 and J is TRBJ1-6; 7 bases map to TRBD1. CDR1 MNHNS and CDR2 SASEGT come from the germline V gene. This CDR3 spans 16 amino acids. The V and J ends lost 6 bases and 3 bases, in that order; junction bases with no gene match: 8. This chain's CDR3 is CASRLQGEIYNSPLHF. The CDR3 region has the DNA TGTGCCAGCAGATTGCAGGGGGAAATCTATAATTCACCCCTCCACTTT.

The table lists this clonotype with many counts. The V call is TRBV11-2, the J call TRBJ2-1; 14 bases are a match to TRBD2. Trimming took 5 bases from V and 4 from J; bases not matched to a gene: 16. Germline V gene sequence: CDR1 SGHAT, CDR2 FQNNGV. This CDR3 comprises 20 residues. This CDR3 reads CASSPRGGRLAGGFYNEQFF. The CDR3 nucleotides read TGTGCCAGCAGCCCCCGGGGAGGACGACTAGCGGGAGGGTTTTACAATGAGCAGTTCTTC.

This clonotype was seen ten or more times. The rearrangement links TRBV13 to TRBJ2-2; TRBD1 is a possible D gene (6 bases). Trimming left V 5 bases short and J 4 bases short, with 14 bases between. The CDR3 spans 15 residues. In germline, CDR1 is PRHDT, CDR2 FYEKMQ (reference sequence). This chain's CDR3 is CASSLGQLITGELFF. The CDR3, as DNA: TGTGCCAGCAGCCTCGGACAGTTGATCACCGGGGAGCTGTTTTTT.

The chain has TRBV12-5 and TRBJ2-5; D unclear. V lost 6 bases to trimming and J lost 5 bases, with 10 bases between them. The germline V gene has CDR1 LGHNT and CDR2 FRNRAP. The CDR3 is 12 residues long. The CDR3 DNA reads as TGTGCTAGTGGCCAAACACCTGAGACCCAGTACTTC. Translated, it gives CASGQTPETQYF.

This clonotype was picked up many times. V gene TRBV3-1 combines with J gene TRBJ2-5; D might be TRBD1 (5 bases). Between the trimmed V and J ends, which lost 1 base and 9 bases, there was a span of 12 bases. CDR3 size: 13 residues. Germline assignment: CDR1 LGHDT and CDR2 YNNKEL (reference sequence). The CDR3 DNA is TGTGCCAGCAGCCAAGGGGTACAGGCATCCCAGTACTTC. Its translation: CASSQGVQASQYF.

At least ten counts were recorded for this clonotype. The chain couples TRBV12-3 or TRBV12-4 to TRBJ2-1; 7 nucleotides line up with TRBD2. The junction had 3 bases not matched to a gene; V was cut back by 0 bases and J by 7 bases. The length of the CDR3 is 14 residues. In nucleotides, the CDR3 is TGTGCCAGCAGTTTAGCGGGAGGGCGGAATGAGCAGTTCTTC. Amino acid sequence: CASSLAGGRNEQFF.

This clonotype showed up just once. A read error may produce the germline difference seen at one junction end. The chain employs TRBV5-1 and TRBJ2-3, with 11 bases aligning to TRBD2. Germline values: CDR1 SGHRS, CDR2 YFSETQ. The CDR3 covers 17 residues. The CDR3 here is CVSSLALAGGPTDTQYF. CDR3 nucleotide sequence: TGCGTCAGCAGCTTGGCTCTAGCGGGAGGACCCACAGATACGCAGTATTTT.

In the case of this clonotype: A read error may explain this, as a much larger clone is one base away. V and J are TRBV20-1 and TRBJ2-3, with no clear D. In germline, CDR1 is DFQATT, CDR2 SNEGSKA (reference sequence). This CDR3 has 15 residues. CDR3 residues: CIATRAALRTDTQYF. The CDR3 region has the DNA TGCATTGCTACCCGAGCAGCGCTTCGCACAGATACGCAGTATTTT.

The CDR3 sequence is CASSSRADPKPDTQYF. The CDR3 DNA is TGTGCCAGCAGTTCCCGCGCCGACCCCAAACCAGATACGCAGTATTTT. J is TRBJ2-3 and V is TRBV27; D is uncertain. Trimming stripped 4 bases from V and 4 bases from J, with 18 bases between. This CDR3 has 16 amino acids. Looked up from germline, CDR1 is MNHEY and CDR2 is SMNVEV (reference sequence).

The chain uses TRBV10-1 and TRBJ2-7; possible D gene TRBD1, 5 bases. The CDR3 sequence is 14 residues long. Trimming removed 3 bases at V and 2 bases at J, with 11 bases between. Germline V CDR1 and CDR2: WNHNN, SYGVQD (reference sequence). The CDR3: CASSDKGRAYEQYF. In nucleotides, the CDR3 is TGCGCCAGCAGTGATAAGGGCAGGGCCTACGAGCAGTACTTC.

The chain employs TRBV20-1 and TRBJ2-5; 7 bases map to TRBD2. CDR3 length: 13 residues. After removal of 0 bases from V and 6 bases from J, the junction contained 4 bases not matched to a gene. Germline-derived CDR1 and CDR2 are DFQATT and SNEGSKA (reference sequence). The CDR3 DNA sequence: TGCAGTGCTAGAGATCCGGGGACTAAGACCCAGTACTTC. It encodes CSARDPGTKTQYF.